What follows are 5 T cell receptor beta chains derived from one specimen sequenced in a study of T-cell reconstitution after alpha-beta-depleted transplantation in children. The authors prepared the TCRbeta library with unique molecular identifiers. TCRdb reprocessed the PCR reads with MiXCR, giving one entry per CDR3 protein. This sample carries 490,000 or so distinct CDR3 sequences, under 12% of them seen once, and the ten largest clones take around 2.2%. The specimen was PBMCs, collected before TCRalphabeta/CD19-depleted stem cell transplant. The source of these receptors is a child aged 2-15 years with inherited bone marrow failure, due to receive a stem cell transplant.

There are many counts of this clonotype. V usage is TRBV19 and J usage is TRBJ2-2; no clear D gene. The CDR3 sequence is 13 residues long. Trimming stripped 1 base from V and 5 bases from J, with 5 bases between. The germline V gene has CDR1 LNHDA and CDR2 SQIVND (reference sequence). The CDR3 reads CASSIGVTGELFF. In DNA, the CDR3 is TGTGCCAGTAGTATAGGGGTGACCGGGGAGCTGTTTTTT.

This clonotype was detected many times. The chain joins TRBV7-2 to TRBJ2-7, with D perhaps TRBD1 or TRBD2 (5 bases each). Germline V CDR1 and CDR2: SGHTA, FQGNSA. The CDR3 extends over 14 amino acids. The V and J ends lost 5 bases and 3 bases respectively, with 14 bases between them. The CDR3 is CASSPHSRGYEQYF. The CDR3 DNA reads as TGTGCCAGCAGCCCCCATTCGAGGGGCTACGAGCAGTACTTC. The full variable domain, its missing parts supplied by reference TRBV7-2 and TRBJ2-7, is GAGVSQSPSNKVTEKGKDVELRCDPISGHTALYWYRQSLGQGLEFLIYFQGNSAPDKSGLPSDRFSAERTGGSVSTLTIQRTQQEDSAVYLCASSPHSRGYEQYFGPGTRLTVT.

In its sample, this clonotype was seen many times. Here the CDR3 DNA reads TGCAGCGTTCCTTCGGGCAACACCATATATTTT. Its translation: CSVPSGNTIYF. The V gene is TRBV29-1, the J gene TRBJ1-3; D remains unclear. The CDR3 has 11 residues. The ends were cut back, 5 bases at V and 7 bases at J, with 9 bases in the middle. Per germline, CDR1 SQVTM and CDR2 ANQGSEA.

This clonotype was counted many times. The chain carries TRBV2 and TRBJ2-1, with TRBD2 identical over 8 bases. Trimming at V came to 4 bases and at J to 6 bases, leaving 11 bases not matched to a gene. CDR3 length: 16 amino acids. CDR1 is SNHLY, CDR2 FYNNEI, per germline. The CDR3 DNA sequence: TGTGCCAGCAGTGGGGGGTTAGCGGGAAATACCAATGAGCAGTTCTTC. Its protein product is CASSGGLAGNTNEQFF.

This clonotype has more than one count but fewer than ten. The genes are TRBV7-2 and TRBJ1-5, with a possible D match to TRBD1 (5 bases). The V end was cut by 5 bases, the J end by 0 bases, with 11 bases between. The CDR3 sequence is 15 residues long. Per the germline V gene, CDR1 is SGHTA and CDR2 is FQGNSA. CDR3 region: CASSQVTASNQPQHF. The CDR3 DNA sequence: TGTGCCAGCAGCCAGGTGACAGCTAGCAATCAGCCCCAGCATTTT.